This T cell receptor beta chain was profiled in a study of blood T cells in healthy people across ages. A J-beta primer mix and a sample-barcoded 5' primer were used in a second PCR of roughly 6 to 12 cycles. TCRdb re-called the 5' RACE reads with MiXCR, one entry per CDR3 protein. The table has hundreds of thousands of distinct CDR3 sequences, around 25% seen once. The study's findings and limits: TCR beta diversity per million T cells fell roughly linearly with age. Observed TCR beta diversity showed a strong correlation with the percentage of naive T cells as measured by flow cytometry.

Concerning this clonotype itself: What it recognizes is unknown.

Trimming left V 3 bases short and J 1 base short, with 9 bases between. The CDR3 runs 14 residues. CDR1 and CDR2 (germline): ENHRY, SYGVKD. The sample also formed part of further work on T cells of mothers and their children.

This sequence joins TRBV10-3 and TRBJ1-1; D is unresolved. The source is a boy aged 5-17 years in good health. Material: blood. The CDR3 here is CAISDPAENTEAFF. In DNA form, the CDR3 reads TGTGCCATCAGTGATCCGGCCGAGAACACTGAAGCTTTCTTT.